Shown below are 21 T cell receptor beta chains from a single sample sequenced in a study of blood T cells in healthy people across ages. Using a J-beta primer mix together with a sample-barcoded 5' primer, a second PCR was run for roughly 6 to 12 cycles. TCRdb re-called the 5' RACE reads through MiXCR, storing one row per CDR3 protein. The sample lists about 930,000 distinct CDR3 sequences, just under 30% occurring once. These data also featured in a second study, about T cells of mothers and their children.

The sequencing sample was made of blood. The receptors here all came from a woman aged 35 to 49 in good health.

The rearrangement joins TRBV27 to TRBJ2-7; tentatively, D is TRBD1 or TRBD2 (5 bases each). V was pared by 7 bases and J by 4 bases, with 23 bases between. CDR1 MNHEY and CDR2 SMNVEV come from the germline V gene (reference sequence). This CDR3 contains 16 residues. The CDR3: CASTLVGTGLGYEQYF. CDR3 nucleotide sequence: TGTGCCAGCACCCTTGTGGGGACGGGGTTAGGGTACGAGCAGTACTTC.

This clonotype was picked up many times. The gene calls are TRBV5-5 and TRBJ2-5; 7 nucleotides match TRBD2. The CDR3 loop spans 16 amino acids. Germline V gene sequence: CDR1 SGHKS, CDR2 YYEKEE (reference sequence). Trimming cost V 0 bases and J 5 bases; bases outside gene matches: 10. In nucleotides, the CDR3 is TGTGCCAGCAGCTTGGAGCCGGGAGGTCGGGAGGAGACCCAGTACTTC. Translated: CASSLEPGGREETQYF.

This clonotype was picked up a small number of times. A read error may produce the germline difference seen at one junction end. The chain combines TRBV12-3 or TRBV12-4 with TRBJ1-2; 9 nucleotides align to TRBD1. The CDR3 has 17 amino acids. CDR3 sequence (DNA): TGTGCCAACAGTTTAGGGGTTCCGGGACAGGGAGACTATGGCTACACCTTC. Amino acids: CANSLGVPGQGDYGYTF.

This clonotype was recorded many times. The chain combines TRBV29-1 with TRBJ1-2, with D possibly matching TRBD1 (5 bases). CDR1 is SQVTM, CDR2 ANQGSEA, per germline. The CDR3 consists of 12 residues. V was cut by 4 bases and J by 5 bases, with 11 bases left in between. CDR3 residues: CSVAPQAYGYTF. CDR3 sequence (DNA): TGCAGCGTTGCCCCACAGGCGTATGGCTACACCTTC.

In this sample, this clonotype turned up many times. V gene TRBV6-1 combines with J gene TRBJ2-1; 7 bases are a match to TRBD1. Germline-derived CDR1 and CDR2 are MNHNS and SASEGT. The trim removed 4 bases at V and 2 bases at J, leaving 5 bases unmatched. CDR3 size: 15 residues. The CDR3 sequence is CASSARQGAYNEQFF. CDR3 nucleotides: TGTGCCAGCAGTGCACGACAGGGAGCCTACAATGAGCAGTTCTTC.

Comment on this clonotype: Germline and junction disagree at one end, which may indicate a read error. The V call is TRBV7-2, the J call TRBJ1-4; D is perhaps TRBD1 (5 bases). This CDR3 is 14 amino acids long. The germline V gene has CDR1 SGHTA and CDR2 FQGNSA. CDR3 sequence reads: CASSLEGSNEKRFF. The CDR3 DNA reads as TGTGCCAGCAGCTTAGAGGGGTCTAATGAAAAACGGTTTTTT.

With regard to this clonotype: Because it lacks the conserved phenylalanine or tryptophan at the end, this CDR3 is likely a read error. The chain uses TRBV4-1 and TRBJ1-6; no clear D. The V end was cut by 0 bases, the J end by 6 bases, with 6 bases between. Germline V lookup: CDR1 MGHRA, CDR2 YSYEKL. The CDR3 consists of 14 residues. The CDR3 here is CASSQDTSNSPLHV. CDR3 DNA sequence: TGCGCCAGCAGCCAAGATACATCTAATTCACCCCTCCACGTT.

The chain combines TRBV25-1 with TRBJ2-1; 7 bases agree with TRBD1. The ends lost 6 bases at V and 2 bases at J; junction bases unmatched: 7. From germline, CDR1 is MGHDK and CDR2 SYGVNS. The CDR3 extends over 15 amino acids. The CDR3 nucleotides are TGTGCCAGCAGCGAGGGGGCTCTCGCCTACAATGAGCAGTTCTTC. The encoded protein is CASSEGALAYNEQFF.

This chain joins TRBV5-4 and TRBJ2-5, with 16 bases matching TRBD2. J was trimmed by 5 bases and V by 3 bases; bases with no gene match: 7. In germline, CDR1 is SGHNT, CDR2 YYREEE (reference sequence). The length of the CDR3 is 17 residues. The CDR3: CASSYGTSGRAHETQYF. The CDR3 DNA reads TGTGCCAGCAGCTACGGGACTAGCGGGAGGGCCCATGAGACCCAGTACTTC. Full variable domain (missing parts from reference TRBV5-4 and TRBJ2-5): ETGVTQSPTHLIKTRGQQVTLRCSSQSGHNTVSWYQQALGQGPQFIFQYYREEENGRGNFPPRFSGLQFPNYSSELNVNALELDDSALYLCASSYGTSGRAHETQYFGPGTRLLVL.

The chain carries TRBV19 and TRBJ1-4; no clear D gene. V lost 3 bases and J 0 bases, leaving 11 bases between the germline ends. Germline-derived CDR1 and CDR2 are LNHDA and SQIVND (reference sequence). CDR3 size: 16 residues. DNA of the CDR3: TGTGCCAGTAGTATTCGGGCATCTTCAACTAATGAAAAACTGTTTTTT. It specifies CASSIRASSTNEKLFF.

The sample holds a few counts of this clonotype. The rearrangement links TRBV28 to TRBJ2-4; 7 bases match TRBD1. The end of the DNA aligns better with TRBJ2-7, so the J call may be wrong. From germline, CDR1 is MDHEN and CDR2 SYDVKM. The CDR3 totals 14 residues. CDR3 DNA: TGTGCCAGCAGTGCCCGCGACAGGGAAGACGAGCAGTACTTC. This translates into CASSARDREDEQYF.

The rearrangement links TRBV12-3 or TRBV12-4 to TRBJ1-2; D unclear. Deletions cut 5 bases from V and 1 base from J, with 14 bases between. CDR3 length: 15 residues. CDR3 DNA sequence: TGTGCCAGCAGTCTGGGCCACGGGGTTAACTATGGCTACACCTTC. Translated, it gives CASSLGHGVNYGYTF.

This clonotype came up many times. J is TRBJ2-5 and V is TRBV25-1, with D possibly being TRBD1 (5 bases). The germline V gene has CDR1 MGHDK and CDR2 SYGVNS. The CDR3 totals 17 residues. V was trimmed by 5 bases and J by 2 bases, leaving 21 bases between them. The CDR3 loop is CASSPPGLGEEQETQYF. CDR3 bases: TGTGCCAGCAGTCCCCCAGGGTTAGGAGAGGAACAAGAGACCCAGTACTTC.

In its sample, this clonotype was seen many times. V is TRBV3-1 and J is TRBJ2-3; the D call may be TRBD1 or TRBD2 (6 bases each). Germline CDR1 LGHDT, CDR2 YNNKEL (reference sequence). The CDR3 totals 15 residues. The V and J ends lost 0 bases and 6 bases respectively, with 13 bases between them. CDR3 loop: CASSQDRRRGDTQYF. Here the CDR3 DNA reads TGTGCCAGCAGCCAAGATAGGAGGAGGGGGGATACGCAGTATTTT.

In its sample, this clonotype was seen many times. The chain is built from TRBV10-3 and TRBJ2-5, with D hard to call. CDR1 and CDR2 from the germline V gene are ENHRY and SYGVKD. The CDR3 covers 15 residues. V was pared by 0 bases and J by 0 bases, with 8 bases between. The CDR3 spells CAISESVRDQETQYF. DNA of the CDR3: TGTGCCATCAGTGAGTCGGTCCGTGACCAAGAGACCCAGTACTTC.

As regards this clonotype: A much bigger clone sits one base away, suggesting this may be a read error. The V and J genes are TRBV7-3 and TRBJ2-1; tentatively, D is TRBD1 or TRBD2 (5 bases each). CDR3 length equals 15 residues. Germline assignment: CDR1 SGHTA and CDR2 FQGTGA. The CDR3 loop is CVSSPRGPRGAEQFF. The CDR3 DNA follows: TGTGTCAGCAGTCCCCGGGGCCCCCGGGGTGCTGAGCAGTTCTTC.

Many counts were recorded for this clonotype. The chain recombines TRBV20-1 with TRBJ1-2, with 9 bases aligning to TRBD1. Germline CDR1 is DFQATT and CDR2 is SNEGSKA (reference sequence). V trimming: 0 bases; J trimming: 3 bases; junction bases outside the gene matches: 11. This CDR3 region has 17 residues. CDR3 residues: CSARDRLTGGWDYGYTF. In DNA form, the CDR3 reads TGCAGTGCTAGAGATCGTTTAACAGGGGGCTGGGACTATGGCTACACCTTC.

Remarks on this clonotype: This clone may be a read error of a much larger clone one base away. The rearrangement links TRBV29-1 to TRBJ2-5; TRBD1 matches 7 bases. This CDR3 is 13 amino acids long. Germline CDR1 is SQVTM and CDR2 is ANQGSEA. CDR3 amino acids: CNALTGFQETQYF. In DNA, the CDR3 is TGCAACGCATTGACAGGGTTCCAAGAGACCCAGTACTTC.

V is TRBV12-5 and J is TRBJ2-5; perhaps TRBD2 as D (5 bases). The V gene's germline CDR1 is LGHNT and CDR2 FRNRAP. The CDR3 length is 14 residues. V dropped 1 base and J dropped 5 bases, with 11 bases sitting between them. In nucleotides, the CDR3 is TGTGCTAGTGGTTTGGGTATAACGGGGGAGACCCAGTACTTC. Translation gives CASGLGITGETQYF.

This clonotype came up a few times. The chain uses TRBV2 and TRBJ1-2, with 8 nucleotides matching TRBD1. V dropped 6 bases and J dropped 4; count of bases not matched to a gene: 7. The CDR3 contains 14 residues. CDR1 is SNHLY, CDR2 FYNNEI, per germline. DNA for the CDR3: TGTGCCAGCAGCGCAGACAGGGGAACCTATGGCTACACCTTC. Translation: CASSADRGTYGYTF.

In this sample, this clonotype turned up a few times. The genes are TRBV18 and TRBJ1-1; D remains unclear. Trimming shortened V by 2 bases and J by 1 base, and 8 bases separated the two germline ends. The CDR3 runs to 14 residues. Germline lookup yields CDR1 KGHSH and CDR2 LQKENI. This CDR3 reads CASSPITKNTEAFF. The CDR3 DNA follows: TGTGCCAGCTCACCAATCACAAAGAACACTGAAGCTTTCTTT.